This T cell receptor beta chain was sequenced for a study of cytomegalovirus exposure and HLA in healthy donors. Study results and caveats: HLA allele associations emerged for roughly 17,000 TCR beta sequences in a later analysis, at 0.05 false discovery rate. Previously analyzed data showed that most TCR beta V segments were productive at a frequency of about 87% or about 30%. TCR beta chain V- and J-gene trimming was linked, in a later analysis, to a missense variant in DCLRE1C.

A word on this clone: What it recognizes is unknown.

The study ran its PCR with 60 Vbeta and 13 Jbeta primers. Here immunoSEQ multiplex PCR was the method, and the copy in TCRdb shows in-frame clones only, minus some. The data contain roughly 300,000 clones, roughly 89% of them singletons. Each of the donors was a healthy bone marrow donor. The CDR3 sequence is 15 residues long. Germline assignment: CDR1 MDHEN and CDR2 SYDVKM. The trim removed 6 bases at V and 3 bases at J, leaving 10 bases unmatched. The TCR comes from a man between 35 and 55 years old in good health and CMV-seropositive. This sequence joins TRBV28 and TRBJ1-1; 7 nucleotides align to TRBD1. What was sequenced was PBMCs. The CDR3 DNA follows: TGTGCCAGCAGGACAGGGTCCGTCGGGCACACTGAAGCTTTCTTT. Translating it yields CASRTGSVGHTEAFF.